Listed here are 9 T cell receptor beta chains from one sample, sequenced in a study of cytomegalovirus exposure and HLA in healthy donors. Researchers ran the PCR with 60 Vbeta and 13 Jbeta primers. Clones were sequenced by immunoSEQ multiplex PCR, and TCRdb holds only the in-frame ones, with some missing. The sample has some 150,000 clones, roughly 82% seen once; the top ten hold roughly 1.7%. Input material: PBMCs. All receptors come from a woman aged 25 to 39 in good health and CMV-seronegative.

The CDR3 region is CASSPGGPQNIQYF. Written as DNA, the CDR3 is TGTGCCAGCAGCCCAGGGGGCCCTCAAAACATTCAGTACTTC. V usage is TRBV7-3 and J usage is TRBJ2-4, with TRBD1 matching 8 bases. Germline assignment: CDR1 SGHTA and CDR2 FQGTGA. Unmatched junction bases numbered 5, after V lost 5 bases and J lost 5 bases. CDR3 length: 14 residues. The complete variable domain, with remaining parts taken from reference TRBV7-3 and TRBJ2-4, reads GAGVSQTPSNKVTEKGKYVELRCDPISGHTALYWYRQSLGQGPEFLIYFQGTGAADDSGLPNDRFFAVRPEGSVSTLKIQRTERGDSAVYLCASSPGGPQNIQYFGAGTRLSVL.

This clone was detected only once. The chain combines TRBV19 with TRBJ1-1; 8 nucleotides agree with TRBD1. Germline CDR1 is LNHDA and CDR2 is SQIVND (reference sequence). Trimming took 10 bases from V and 6 from J; bases not matched to a gene: 4. The CDR3 loop spans 11 amino acids. CDR3 amino acids: CATEQGAEAFF. Written as DNA, the CDR3 is TGTGCCACAGAACAGGGGGCTGAAGCTTTCTTT.

This clone was seen a few times. CDR3 in amino acids: CASSMGQGVGANYGYTF. CDR3 nucleotide sequence: TGTGCCAGTAGTATGGGACAGGGGGTAGGGGCTAACTATGGCTACACCTTC. The chain uses TRBV19 and TRBJ1-2, with 11 positions matching TRBD1. This CDR3 is 17 amino acids long. The V gene's germline CDR1 is LNHDA and CDR2 SQIVND (reference sequence). V shed 3 bases, J shed 0 bases, and the junction held 6 bases outside the gene matches.

This chain joins TRBV29-1 and TRBJ1-1; D might be TRBD1 (5 bases). The germline gives CDR1 SQVTM, CDR2 ANQGSEA. Deletions cut 4 bases from V and 1 base from J, with 19 bases between. CDR3 length: 16 amino acids. CDR3 DNA sequence: TGCAGCGTTGGAGCGCTTTGGGATGGGGCGAACACTGAAGCTTTCTTT. Translation gives CSVGALWDGANTEAFF.

This clone was observed a handful of times. The rearrangement uses TRBV6-5 and TRBJ2-2; D gene uncertain. CDR1 MNHEY and CDR2 SVGAGI come from the germline V gene. There are 14 residues in the CDR3. The germline V and J ends were trimmed by 3 bases and 1 base, with 6 bases remaining between them. The CDR3 nucleotides read TGTGCCAGCAGTTATGGGCTGAACACCGGGGAGCTGTTTTTT. It yields the protein CASSYGLNTGELFF.

Here the CDR3 reads CASSLFSVDQPQHF. The CDR3 nucleotides are TGTGCCAGCAGTTTGTTTTCAGTTGATCAGCCCCAGCATTTT. The V call is TRBV27, the J call TRBJ1-5; no clear D. The CDR3 consists of 14 residues. In germline, CDR1 is MNHEY, CDR2 SMNVEV (reference sequence). V gave up 3 bases and J gave up 5 bases, with 11 bases separating them.

This clone was counted only a few times. This chain uses TRBV5-1 with TRBJ2-7; 8 nucleotides match TRBD2. The J segment lost 2 bases and the V segment lost 4 bases, leaving 5 bases of the junction unmatched. Germline-derived CDR1 and CDR2 are SGHRS and YFSETQ. This CDR3 has 14 amino acids. The CDR3 DNA reads as TGCGCCAGCAGCCCGGGGGGGCTGACCTACGAGCAGTACTTC. Its protein product is CASSPGGLTYEQYF.

The chain has TRBV19 and TRBJ2-1; 13 bases map to TRBD2. Germline lookup yields CDR1 LNHDA and CDR2 SQIVND (reference sequence). Losses at the gene ends were 10 bases for V and 6 bases for J; bases not matched to a gene: 6. The CDR3 covers 14 residues. The DNA for the CDR3 is TGTGCCACTGGACTAGCGGGAGCTGTCAATGAGCAGTTCTTC. This codes for CATGLAGAVNEQFF. Variable domain in full (rest from reference TRBV19 and TRBJ2-1): DGGITQSPKYLFRKEGQNVTLSCEQNLNHDAMYWYRQDPGQGLRLIYYSQIVNDFQKGDIAEGYSVSREKKESFPLTVTSAQKNPTAFYLCATGLAGAVNEQFFGPGTRLTVL.

This clone was counted only a few times. CDR3 DNA: TGTGCCAGCAGCCACACCACAGGCCCCTATGGCTACACCTTC. This gives the protein CASSHTTGPYGYTF. The chain couples TRBV14 to TRBJ1-2; the D gene is possibly TRBD1 (5 bases). CDR3 size: 14 residues. V dropped 3 bases and J dropped 4 bases, with 12 bases sitting between them. CDR1 and CDR2 from the germline V gene are SGHDN and FVKESK.